These 26 T cell receptor beta chains originate from one sample sequenced in a study of response to subunit inactivated influenza vaccine. TCRdb redid the calling of the RT-PCR reads with MiXCR, one entry per CDR3 protein. This table has roughly 520,000 distinct CDR3 sequences, around 25% appearing once. This specimen consisted of CD4+ T cells sorted from PBMCs, obtained about 5 days after vaccination. The receptors here all came from a middle-aged man who received an inactivated influenza vaccine.

The table lists this clonotype with many counts. The genes are TRBV24-1 and TRBJ2-1, with a tentative D call TRBD1 (5 bases). The CDR3 is 15 amino acids. Per the germline V gene, CDR1 is KGHDR and CDR2 is SFDVKD. V was pared by 4 bases and J by 0 bases, with 9 bases between. For the CDR3, the DNA is TGTGCCACCAGTGAGCAGGGATTCTCCTACAATGAGCAGTTCTTC. Amino acid sequence: CATSEQGFSYNEQFF.

The sample holds a few counts of this clonotype. The chain recombines TRBV3-1 with TRBJ2-2, with D perhaps TRBD2 (5 bases). Germline V gene data show CDR1 as LGHDT and CDR2 as YNNKEL (reference sequence). The CDR3 is 15 amino acids. Trimming cost V 2 bases and J 6 bases, with 13 bases left between them. The DNA for the CDR3 is TGTGCCAGCAGCCAAAAAACTAGTGTTGCCGGGGAGCTGTTTTTT. Residues: CASSQKTSVAGELFF.

The chain uses TRBV7-2 and TRBJ2-6; D tentatively reads TRBD1 or TRBD2 (5 bases each). V lost 0 bases, J lost 1 base, and 16 bases lay in between. Looked up from germline, CDR1 is SGHTA and CDR2 is FQGNSA. The CDR3 loop spans 19 amino acids. Written as DNA, the CDR3 is TGTGCCAGCAGCTTAGCCACAGGAGGACGCTTTTCTGGGGCCAACGTCCTGACTTTC. Translation: CASSLATGGRFSGANVLTF.

As DNA, the CDR3 is TGTGCCAGCAGCTTAGCTCAGCAAGAGACCCAGTACTTC. Translated: CASSLAQQETQYF. The chain links TRBV7-2 to TRBJ2-5, with D unclear. V shed 0 bases and J shed 2 bases, with 4 bases lying between them. Germline loops: CDR1 SGHTA, CDR2 FQGNSA. The CDR3 contains 13 residues.

This clonotype was counted between two and nine times. The rearrangement joins TRBV5-8 to TRBJ2-1; no clear D gene. V lost 1 base and J 8 bases, leaving 10 bases between the germline ends. CDR1 is SGHTS, CDR2 YDEGEE, per germline. CDR3 size: 13 residues. CDR3 in DNA: TGTGCCAGCAGCTTGTCAGCGCTCTATGAGCAGTTCTTC. This codes for CASSLSALYEQFF.

The genes are TRBV6-5 and TRBJ2-5; 9 bases agree with TRBD1. This CDR3 is built from 14 residues. Germline CDR1 reads MNHEY; CDR2 reads SVGAGI. V dropped 0 bases and J dropped 5; count of bases not matched to a gene: 1. The CDR3 DNA is TGTGCCAGCAGTTACTCGGACAGGGGTGAGACCCAGTACTTC. The encoded protein is CASSYSDRGETQYF.

The J gene is TRBJ1-2, the V gene TRBV12-3 or TRBV12-4; no clear D gene. CDR3 length: 14 residues. V dropped 2 bases and J dropped 9 bases, with 16 bases sitting between them. CDR3 region: CASSLMVSVRRYTF. The CDR3 DNA is TGTGCCAGCAGTTTAATGGTCAGCGTTAGGCGCTACACCTTC.

This clonotype was detected once. This chain connects TRBV20-1 to TRBJ2-6; D unclear. V was trimmed by 3 bases and J by 3 bases, leaving 9 bases between them. The V gene's germline CDR1 is DFQATT and CDR2 SNEGSKA (reference sequence). This CDR3 region has 14 residues. CDR3 sequence: CSASLHFGANVLTF. The CDR3 DNA is TGCAGTGCTAGTCTCCATTTTGGGGCCAACGTCCTGACTTTC.

The rearrangement uses TRBV5-1 and TRBJ2-4; TRBD1 aligns across 7 bases. V gave up 0 bases and J gave up 0 bases; unmatched junction bases: 9. The CDR3 has 18 amino acids. The germline V gene encodes CDR1 SGHRS and CDR2 YFSETQ. CDR3 amino acids: CASSLVVTNRGAKNIQYF. The CDR3 nucleotides read TGCGCCAGCAGCTTGGTGGTCACCAACAGGGGAGCCAAAAACATTCAGTACTTC.

This chain links TRBV5-1 with TRBJ2-7; 7 positions match TRBD2. With 0 bases clipped from V and 7 bases from J, the junction kept 13 bases outside the gene matches. Germline V gene sequence: CDR1 SGHRS, CDR2 YFSETQ. The CDR3 runs to 16 residues. The CDR3 DNA reads TGCGCCAGCAGCTTGGTGGCGGGGGAAAATACGGAGGAGCAGTACTTC. Translation gives CASSLVAGENTEEQYF.

This clonotype has only a few counts. V gene TRBV20-1 combines with J gene TRBJ1-1, with D uncertain. CDR3 length equals 13 residues. CDR1 DFQATT and CDR2 SNEGSKA come from the germline V gene (reference sequence). Trimming left V 5 bases short and J 4 bases short, with 14 bases between. The CDR3 DNA sequence: TGCAGTGCTGTCCGAACCTCACGCACTGAAGCTTTCTTT. It yields the protein CSAVRTSRTEAFF.

V gene TRBV2 combines with J gene TRBJ2-1, with a possible D match to TRBD2 (7 bases). This CDR3 comprises 15 residues. Germline CDR1 is SNHLY and CDR2 is FYNNEI. Trimming took 7 bases from V and 6 from J, leaving 19 bases between them. CDR3 loop: CASTLGGTILNEQFF. DNA for the CDR3: TGTGCCAGCACCCTCGGGGGGACAATACTCAATGAGCAGTTCTTC.

This clonotype appeared a few times. This CDR3 reads CASSISGGEETQYF. As DNA, the CDR3 is TGCGCCAGCTCCATCTCCGGGGGGGAAGAGACCCAGTACTTC. The chain recombines TRBV5-1 with TRBJ2-5; 8 positions agree with TRBD2. The CDR3 spans 14 residues. Looked up from germline, CDR1 is SGHRS and CDR2 is YFSETQ. Trimming removed 7 bases from V and 3 bases from J; junction bases left unmatched: 8. The variable domain in full, completed from reference TRBV5-1 and TRBJ2-5, reads KAGVTQTPRYLIKTRGQQVTLSCSPISGHRSVSWYQQTPGQGLQFLFEYFSETQRNKGNFPGRFSGRQFSNSRSEMNVSTLELGDSALYLCASSISGGEETQYFGPGTRLLVL.

The chain links TRBV6-5 to TRBJ1-2; 9 positions agree with TRBD1. The CDR3 length is 15 residues. V shed 4 bases and J 4 bases; nucleotides not matched to a gene: 7. Germline assignment: CDR1 MNHEY and CDR2 SVGAGI. CDR3 sequence: CASSSEDRGTYGYTF. CDR3 nucleotides: TGTGCCAGCAGTTCCGAGGACAGGGGTACCTATGGCTACACCTTC.

This clonotype was seen only a few times. CDR3 in amino acids: CSALKQGNEKLFF. CDR3 nucleotide sequence: TGCAGTGCCCTAAAACAGGGGAATGAAAAACTGTTTTTT. V and J are TRBV20-1 and TRBJ1-4, with TRBD1 matching 7 bases. Germline V gene sequence: CDR1 DFQATT, CDR2 SNEGSKA (reference sequence). The CDR3 loop spans 13 amino acids. The trim removed 6 bases at V and 5 bases at J, leaving 6 bases unmatched.

This clonotype was detected only a few times. The chain uses TRBV7-9 and TRBJ2-7; maybe TRBD1 (7 bases). Trimming took off 6 bases at V and 5 bases at J, with 20 bases between the two ends. Germline assignment: CDR1 SEHNR and CDR2 FQNEAQ (reference sequence). The CDR3 contains 15 residues. The CDR3 coding sequence is TGTGCCAGCAGGGACTACGCCGGGACAGCCAACGAGCAGTACTTC. Translation gives CASRDYAGTANEQYF.

For the CDR3, the DNA is TGTGCCAGCAGCTTGCTGCAGGGAAGTAATGAGCAGTTCTTC. Amino acids: CASSLLQGSNEQFF. The rearrangement uses TRBV5-5 and TRBJ2-1; D perhaps matches TRBD1 (5 bases). Germline CDR1 reads SGHKS; CDR2 reads YYEKEE (reference sequence). This CDR3 is 14 amino acids long. Trimming stripped 1 base from V and 7 bases from J, with 12 bases between.

This clonotype has more than one count but fewer than ten. V is TRBV6-2 or TRBV6-3 and J is TRBJ2-7; no clear D gene. V was cut by 2 bases and J by 3 bases, with 5 bases left in between. Germline values: CDR1 MNHEY, CDR2 SVGEGT. The CDR3 is made up of 12 amino acids. The CDR3 region is CASSYVDYEQYF. The CDR3 DNA follows: TGTGCCAGCAGTTACGTCGACTACGAGCAGTACTTC.

The rearrangement links TRBV6-2 or TRBV6-3 to TRBJ2-7; D unresolved. Germline V lookup: CDR1 MNHEY, CDR2 SVGEGT. The CDR3 totals 15 residues. V gave up 2 bases and J gave up 4 bases, with 15 bases separating them. CDR3 residues: CASSYPPGGVYEQYF. In nucleotides, the CDR3 is TGTGCCAGCAGTTACCCGCCGGGCGGAGTTTACGAGCAGTACTTC.

V is TRBV6-2 or TRBV6-3 and J is TRBJ2-7, with TRBD2 identical over 8 bases. The CDR3 is 16 residues long. V shed 0 bases and J 6 bases; nucleotides not matched to a gene: 10. CDR1 and CDR2 (germline): MNHEY, SVGEGT. The DNA of the CDR3 is TGTGCCAGCAGTTACTCGAAAGCGCGGGAGGCCGGCGAGCAGTACTTC. Encoded protein: CASSYSKAREAGEQYF.

The chain combines TRBV7-2 with TRBJ2-7; tentative D call: TRBD2 (6 bases). Germline V gene lookup returns CDR1 SGHTA and CDR2 FQGNSA. V gave up 4 bases and J gave up 5 bases, with 15 bases separating them. The CDR3 is made up of 14 amino acids. CDR3 amino acids: CASSYRGTAHEQYF. The CDR3 DNA is TGTGCCAGCAGCTACCGGGGGACGGCCCACGAGCAGTACTTC.

The rearrangement uses TRBV12-3 or TRBV12-4 and TRBJ2-1, with D unclear. V lost 7 bases and J lost 4, with 20 bases in between. CDR3 length equals 16 residues. CDR3 bases: TGTGCCAGCATCGCAGAGGCTACCCTGACTTACAATGAGCAGTTCTTC. Residues: CASIAEATLTYNEQFF.

V usage is TRBV24-1 and J usage is TRBJ2-3; TRBD2 matches at 7 bases. The germline gives CDR1 KGHDR, CDR2 SFDVKD. The CDR3 covers 14 residues. Germline trimming cut 3 bases from V and 8 bases from J; bases unmatched to any gene: 7. CDR3 sequence: CATSDPGREATQYF. The CDR3 DNA follows: TGTGCCACCAGTGATCCGGGGAGGGAGGCTACGCAGTATTTT.

This clonotype showed up just a few times. The chain couples TRBV6-2 or TRBV6-3 to TRBJ2-5; the D gene could be TRBD1 or TRBD2 (5 bases each). Germline V CDR1 and CDR2: MNHEY, SVGEGT. V lost 7 bases and J lost 5, with 20 bases in between. This CDR3 has 15 residues. CDR3 sequence reads: CASIDAGRVEETQYF. The CDR3 DNA is TGTGCCAGCATCGACGCGGGCAGGGTCGAGGAGACCCAGTACTTC.

V and J are TRBV14 and TRBJ2-5; either TRBD1 or TRBD2 may fit D (5 bases each). CDR1 SGHDN and CDR2 FVKESK come from the germline V gene. CDR3 length: 16 amino acids. Trimming took off 2 bases at V and 5 bases at J, with 18 bases between the two ends. CDR3 DNA: TGTGCCAGCAGCCAAAGGCCCGGGACCACTTATGAGACCCAGTACTTC. Amino acids: CASSQRPGTTYETQYF.

There are a few counts of this clonotype. The chain employs TRBV24-1 and TRBJ2-1, with D hard to call. V dropped 7 bases and J dropped 0 bases, with 0 bases sitting between them. The CDR3 consists of 11 residues. CDR1 is KGHDR and CDR2 is SFDVKD in the germline V gene. The chain's CDR3 is CATSSYNEQFF. DNA for the CDR3: TGTGCCACCAGCTCCTACAATGAGCAGTTCTTC.